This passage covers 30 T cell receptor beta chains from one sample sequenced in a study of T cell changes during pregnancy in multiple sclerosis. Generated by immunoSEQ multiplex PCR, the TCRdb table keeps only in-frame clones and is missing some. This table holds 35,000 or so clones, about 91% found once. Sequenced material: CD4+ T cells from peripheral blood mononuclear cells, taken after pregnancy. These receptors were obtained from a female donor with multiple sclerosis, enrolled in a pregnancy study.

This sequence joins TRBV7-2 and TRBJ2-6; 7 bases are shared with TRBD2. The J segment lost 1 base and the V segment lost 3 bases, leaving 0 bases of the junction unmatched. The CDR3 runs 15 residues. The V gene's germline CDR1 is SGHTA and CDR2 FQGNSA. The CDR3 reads CASSFGGSGANVLTF. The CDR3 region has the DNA TGTGCCAGCAGCTTCGGGGGGTCTGGGGCCAACGTCCTGACTTTC.

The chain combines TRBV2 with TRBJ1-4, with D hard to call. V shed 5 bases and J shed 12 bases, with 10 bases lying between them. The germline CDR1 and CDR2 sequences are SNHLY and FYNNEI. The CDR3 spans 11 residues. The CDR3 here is CASSFKRELFF. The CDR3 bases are TGTGCCAGCAGTTTTAAACGGGAACTGTTTTTT.

The CDR3 is CASSQDVGGPSYEQYF. The DNA for the CDR3 is TGCGCCAGCAGCCAAGACGTGGGGGGGCCCTCCTACGAGCAGTACTTC. The genes are TRBV4-1 and TRBJ2-7, with a tentative D call TRBD2 (7 bases). The V end was cut by 0 bases, the J end by 0 bases, with 12 bases between. Germline CDR1 is MGHRA and CDR2 is YSYEKL. There are 16 residues in the CDR3.

The CDR3 DNA is TGTGCCAGCAGCCAAGTTACAGGTACTGGCGGGGAGCTGTTTTTT. Translating it yields CASSQVTGTGGELFF. J is TRBJ2-2 and V is TRBV4-2; weak D call: TRBD1 (5 bases). The germline gives CDR1 LGHNA, CDR2 YNFKEQ. The CDR3 consists of 15 residues. V dropped 1 base and J dropped 7 bases, with 13 bases sitting between them.

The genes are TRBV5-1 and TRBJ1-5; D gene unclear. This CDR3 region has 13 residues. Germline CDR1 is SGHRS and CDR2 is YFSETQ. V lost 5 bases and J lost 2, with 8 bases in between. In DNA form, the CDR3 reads TGCGCCAGCAGTATGTCTGGCAATCAGCCCCAGCATTTT. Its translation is CASSMSGNQPQHF.

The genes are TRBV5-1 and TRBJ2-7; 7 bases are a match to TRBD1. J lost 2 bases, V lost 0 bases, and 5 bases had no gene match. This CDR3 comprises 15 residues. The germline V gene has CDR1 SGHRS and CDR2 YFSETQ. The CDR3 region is CASSLDRGNTYEQYF. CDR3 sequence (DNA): TGCGCCAGCAGCTTGGACAGGGGTAATACCTACGAGCAGTACTTC.

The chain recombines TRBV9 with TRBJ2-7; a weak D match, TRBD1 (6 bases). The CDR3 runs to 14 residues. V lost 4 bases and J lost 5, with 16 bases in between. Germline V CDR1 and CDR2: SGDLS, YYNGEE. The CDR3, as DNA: TGTGCCAGCAGCTTCCGGACAGCCGCGGACGAGCAGTACTTC. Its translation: CASSFRTAADEQYF.

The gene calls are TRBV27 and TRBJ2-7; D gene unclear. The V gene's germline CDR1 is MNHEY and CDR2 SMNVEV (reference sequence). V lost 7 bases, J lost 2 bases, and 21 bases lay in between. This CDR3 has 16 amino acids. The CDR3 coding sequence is TGTGCCAGCAAGGAGAGGCCTGACCAGTTCCCCTACGAGCAGTACTTC. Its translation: CASKERPDQFPYEQYF.

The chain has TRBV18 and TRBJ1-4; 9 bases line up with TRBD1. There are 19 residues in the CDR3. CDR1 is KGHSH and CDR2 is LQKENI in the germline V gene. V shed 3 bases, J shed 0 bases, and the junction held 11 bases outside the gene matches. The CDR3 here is CASSPLKGQGPPTNEKLFF. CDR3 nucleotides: TGTGCCAGCTCACCCCTTAAGGGACAGGGACCTCCAACTAATGAAAAACTGTTTTTT.

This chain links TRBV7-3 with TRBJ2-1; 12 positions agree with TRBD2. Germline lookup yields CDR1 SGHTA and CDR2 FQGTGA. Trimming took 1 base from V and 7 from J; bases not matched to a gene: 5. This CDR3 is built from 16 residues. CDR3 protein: CASSLRVGTSGNEQFF. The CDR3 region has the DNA TGTGCCAGCAGCTTAAGGGTAGGGACTAGCGGGAATGAGCAGTTCTTC. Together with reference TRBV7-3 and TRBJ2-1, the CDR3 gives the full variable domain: GAGVSQTPSNKVTEKGKYVELRCDPISGHTALYWYRQSLGQGPEFLIYFQGTGAADDSGLPNDRFFAVRPEGSVSTLKIQRTERGDSAVYLCASSLRVGTSGNEQFFGPGTRLTVL.

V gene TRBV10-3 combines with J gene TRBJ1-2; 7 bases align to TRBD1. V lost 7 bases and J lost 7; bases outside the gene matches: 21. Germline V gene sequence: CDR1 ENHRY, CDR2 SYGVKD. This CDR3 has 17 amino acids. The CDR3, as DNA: TGTGCCATCAAACCCTTCCGCGACAGGGCAATTTCGGGTGGCTACACCTTC. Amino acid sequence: CAIKPFRDRAISGGYTF.

The CDR3 region has the DNA TGCGCCAGCAGCTCTGGGGGGGACAATGAGCAGTTCTTC. It codes for CASSSGGDNEQFF. V is TRBV5-1 and J is TRBJ2-1; 7 bases map to TRBD2. The CDR3 sequence is 13 residues long. Losses at the gene ends were 3 bases for V and 5 bases for J; bases not matched to a gene: 2. The germline V gene encodes CDR1 SGHRS and CDR2 YFSETQ.

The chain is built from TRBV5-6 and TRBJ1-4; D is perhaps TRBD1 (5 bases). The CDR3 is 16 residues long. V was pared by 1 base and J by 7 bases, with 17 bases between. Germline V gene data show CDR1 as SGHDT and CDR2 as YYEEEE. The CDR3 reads CASSLSGARRPEKLFF. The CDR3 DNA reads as TGTGCCAGCAGCTTGAGTGGGGCCAGGCGTCCTGAAAAACTGTTTTTT.

The CDR3 loop reads CASSVGGGEAFF. The DNA of the CDR3 is TGTGCCAGCAGCGTAGGTGGGGGGGAAGCTTTCTTT. The V gene is TRBV9, the J gene TRBJ1-1, with TRBD1 as a possible D gene (5 bases). The CDR3 is 12 amino acids. V lost 0 bases, J lost 8 bases, and 8 bases lay in between. The germline gives CDR1 SGDLS, CDR2 YYNGEE.

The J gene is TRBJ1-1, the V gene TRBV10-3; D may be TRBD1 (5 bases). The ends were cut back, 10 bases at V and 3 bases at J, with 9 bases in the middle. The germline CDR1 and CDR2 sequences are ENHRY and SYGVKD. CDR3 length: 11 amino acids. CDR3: CATTQDTEAFF. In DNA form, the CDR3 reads TGTGCCACTACACAGGACACTGAAGCTTTCTTT.

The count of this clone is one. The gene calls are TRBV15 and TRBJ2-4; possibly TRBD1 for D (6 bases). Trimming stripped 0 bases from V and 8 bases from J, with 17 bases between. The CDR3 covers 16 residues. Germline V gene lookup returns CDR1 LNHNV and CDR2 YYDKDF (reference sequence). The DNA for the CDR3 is TGTGCCACCAGCAGAGACCCTACACAGGGATGGGACATTCAGTACTTC. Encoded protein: CATSRDPTQGWDIQYF.

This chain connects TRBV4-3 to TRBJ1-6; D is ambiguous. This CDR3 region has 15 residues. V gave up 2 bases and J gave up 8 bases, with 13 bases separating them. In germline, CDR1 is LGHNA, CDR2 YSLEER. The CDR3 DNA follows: TGCGCCAGCAGCCAAAGGCGGGCTCCGGATTCACCCCTCCACTTT. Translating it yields CASSQRRAPDSPLHF.

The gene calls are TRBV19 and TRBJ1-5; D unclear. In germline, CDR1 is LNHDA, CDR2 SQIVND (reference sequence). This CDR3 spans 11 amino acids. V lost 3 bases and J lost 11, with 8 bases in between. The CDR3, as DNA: TGTGCCAGTAGTATTGGCGGGGCCCAGCATTTT. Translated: CASSIGGAQHF.

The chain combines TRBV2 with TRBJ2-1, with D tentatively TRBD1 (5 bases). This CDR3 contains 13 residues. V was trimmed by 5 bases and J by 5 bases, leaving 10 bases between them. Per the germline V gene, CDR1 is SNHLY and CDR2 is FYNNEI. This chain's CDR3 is CASSRQGNNEQFF. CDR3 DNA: TGTGCCAGCAGTCGGCAGGGTAACAATGAGCAGTTCTTC.

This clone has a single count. CDR3 sequence reads: CASSRPGGEAFF. The CDR3 nucleotides read TGTGCCAGCAGCCGACCCGGAGGTGAAGCTTTCTTT. The chain recombines TRBV6-5 with TRBJ1-1; no firm D call. Germline V gives CDR1 MNHEY, CDR2 SVGAGI. Between the trimmed V and J ends, which lost 6 bases and 7 bases, there was a span of 12 bases. The CDR3 has 12 amino acids.

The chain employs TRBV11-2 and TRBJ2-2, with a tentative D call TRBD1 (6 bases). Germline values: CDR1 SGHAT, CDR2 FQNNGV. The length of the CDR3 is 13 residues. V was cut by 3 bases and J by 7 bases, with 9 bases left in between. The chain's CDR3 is CASSFRGDGELFF. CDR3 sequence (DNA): TGTGCCAGCAGCTTCAGGGGTGACGGGGAGCTGTTTTTT.

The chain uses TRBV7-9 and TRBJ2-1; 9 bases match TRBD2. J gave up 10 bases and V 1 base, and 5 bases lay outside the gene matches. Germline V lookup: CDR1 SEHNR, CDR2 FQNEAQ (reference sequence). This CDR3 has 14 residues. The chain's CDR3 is CASSLGGRDREQFF. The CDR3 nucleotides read TGTGCCAGCAGCTTAGGCGGGAGGGATCGCGAGCAGTTCTTC.

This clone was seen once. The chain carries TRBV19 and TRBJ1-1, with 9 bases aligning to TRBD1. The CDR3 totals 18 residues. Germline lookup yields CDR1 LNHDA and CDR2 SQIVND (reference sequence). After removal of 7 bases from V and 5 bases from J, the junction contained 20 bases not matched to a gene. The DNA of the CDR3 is TGTGCCAGTACCCCAATACAGGGGGCGGGATCCCCGTGGACTGAAGCTTTCTTT. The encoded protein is CASTPIQGAGSPWTEAFF.

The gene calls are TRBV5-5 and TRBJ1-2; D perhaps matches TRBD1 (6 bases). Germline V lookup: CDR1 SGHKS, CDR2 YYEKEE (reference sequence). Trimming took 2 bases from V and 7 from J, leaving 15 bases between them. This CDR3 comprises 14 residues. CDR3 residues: CASSLQGGGIGYTF. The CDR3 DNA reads TGTGCCAGCAGCTTACAGGGTGGGGGAATTGGCTACACCTTC. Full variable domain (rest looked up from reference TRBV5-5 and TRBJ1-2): DAGVTQSPTHLIKTRGQQVTLRCSPISGHKSVSWYQQVLGQGPQFIFQYYEKEERGRGNFPDRFSARQFPNYSSELNVNALLLGDSALYLCASSLQGGGIGYTFGSGTRLTVV.

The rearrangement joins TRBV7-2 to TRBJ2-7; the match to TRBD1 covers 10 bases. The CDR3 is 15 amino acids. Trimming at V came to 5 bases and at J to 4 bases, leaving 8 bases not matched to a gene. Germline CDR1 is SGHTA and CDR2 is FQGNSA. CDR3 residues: CASSLSRDRGYEQYF. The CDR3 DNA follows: TGTGCCAGCAGCCTCTCCCGGGACAGGGGATACGAGCAGTACTTC.

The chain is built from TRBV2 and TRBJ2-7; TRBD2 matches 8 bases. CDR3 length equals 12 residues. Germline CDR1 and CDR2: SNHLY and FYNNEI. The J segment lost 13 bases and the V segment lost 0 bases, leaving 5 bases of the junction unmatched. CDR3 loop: CASSEARGVKYF. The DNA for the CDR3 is TGTGCCAGCAGTGAAGCGCGGGGGGTCAAATACTTC.

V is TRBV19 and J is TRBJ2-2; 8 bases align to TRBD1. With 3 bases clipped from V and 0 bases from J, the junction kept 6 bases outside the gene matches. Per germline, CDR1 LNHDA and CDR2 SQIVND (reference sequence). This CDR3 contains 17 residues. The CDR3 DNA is TGTGCCAGTAGTATCGACAGGGGACATACGAACACCGGGGAGCTGTTTTTT. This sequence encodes CASSIDRGHTNTGELFF.

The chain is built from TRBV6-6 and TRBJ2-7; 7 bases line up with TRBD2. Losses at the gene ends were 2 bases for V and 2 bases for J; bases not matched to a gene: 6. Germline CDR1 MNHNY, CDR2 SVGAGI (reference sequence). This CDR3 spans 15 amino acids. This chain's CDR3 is CASSYLRGETYEQYF. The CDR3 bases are TGTGCCAGCAGTTACCTTCGGGGGGAAACCTACGAGCAGTACTTC.

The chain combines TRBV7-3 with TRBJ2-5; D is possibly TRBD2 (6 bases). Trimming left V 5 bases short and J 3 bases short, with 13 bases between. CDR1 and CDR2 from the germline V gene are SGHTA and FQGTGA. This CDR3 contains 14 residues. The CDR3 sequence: CASSPNGLKETQYF. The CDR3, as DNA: TGTGCCAGCAGCCCTAACGGACTAAAAGAGACCCAGTACTTC.

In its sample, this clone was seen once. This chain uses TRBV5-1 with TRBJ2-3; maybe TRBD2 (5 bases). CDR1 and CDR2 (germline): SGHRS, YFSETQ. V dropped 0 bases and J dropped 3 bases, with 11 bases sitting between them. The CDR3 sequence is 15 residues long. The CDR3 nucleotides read TGCGCCAGCAGCTTGGCCCGGGGTTGGACAGATACGCAGTATTTT. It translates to CASSLARGWTDTQYF.